These T cell receptor beta chains were read from a single sample in a study of T cells in localized non-small cell lung cancer. The repertoire was sequenced with immunoSEQ multiplex PCR; TCRdb's copy has only in-frame clones and lacks some. The sample has about 22,000 clones; roughly 80% are singletons. The sequencing here drew on peripheral blood, taken before any cancer treatment. The source of these receptors is a man between 35 and 75 years old with stage I lung adenocarcinoma. Both conserved end residues are part of each CDR3.

>TRBJ2-3|TRBV11-3
CASSLALAGAADTQYF
>TRBJ1-1|TRBV5-1
CASSLDFRRRNTEAFF
>TRBJ1-2|TRBV5-1
CASSPSGEGGYTF
>TRBJ1-1|TRBV11-3
CASSSADRDRTEAFF
>TRBJ1-2|TRBV11-3
CASSLGGTIYGYTF
>TRBJ2-7|TRBV6-5
CASSPTGGSSYEQYF
>TRBJ1-4|TRBV19
CASSPPGRGAEKLFF
>TRBJ2-1|TRBV5-1
CASSSSGTANNEQFF
>TRBJ2-7|TRBV11-2
CASRLDRGGYEQYF
>TRBJ2-7|TRBV27
CASSPRLAGGPVDEQYF
>TRBJ2-7|TRBV28
CASSLPDFYGQYF
>TRBJ2-1|TRBV9
CASSVDRGSYNEQFF
>TRBJ2-5|TRBV19
CASIDSGRETQYF
>TRBJ1-6|TRBV5-4
CASSLGGAGYNSPLHF
>TRBJ2-7|TRBV7-8
CASSLESWAGYEQYF
>TRBJ1-3|TRBV11-2
CASSPHVTGRNTIYF
>TRBJ1-2|TRBV28
CASSSQVGGNYGYTF
>TRBJ2-1|TRBV6-1
CASSGALRHTYNEQFF
>TRBJ2-7|TRBV5-1
CASSLGFNYEQYF
>TRBJ1-2|TRBV7-8
CASSLAGGDSYGYTF